This entry lists 30 T cell receptor beta chains sequenced from one sample in a study of CD8+CD57+ T cells in acquired aplastic anemia (dated by TCRdb to 2016 to 2019). For sequencing, an Illumina HiSeq 2000 was employed. Genomic DNA served as template for TCR beta VDJ combination and CDR3 sequence profiling. The public reads were quality trimmed at Q25 with fastp and then assembled into clones with MiXCR by TCRdb, keeping productive beta chains. Identical CDR3 protein sequences are pooled into one entry, listed with their most common genes and DNA. The sample table records about 150,000 distinct CDR3 sequences; less than 60% of these occur just once. The top ten clonotypes cover approximately 12% of the sample. The patients picked for sequencing were ones in whom flow cytometry had shown an expansion of CD8+CD57+ cells. The sample was sorted CD4+, CD8+, or CD8+CD57+ T cells (not recorded which) from PBMCs. All receptors derive from a human donor with aplastic anemia.

This clonotype was recorded many times. The chain uses TRBV5-1 and TRBJ2-7; no definite D call. Deletions cut 3 bases from V and 0 bases from J, with 19 bases between. Germline V lookup: CDR1 SGHRS, CDR2 YFSETQ. This CDR3 region has 17 residues. The CDR3 reads CASSSRSDPTSSYEQYF. For the CDR3, the DNA is TGCGCCAGCAGCTCCAGATCGGACCCAACATCCTCCTACGAGCAGTACTTC.

The chain is built from TRBV15 and TRBJ2-3; a weak D match, TRBD1 (6 bases). CDR1 and CDR2 (germline): LNHNV, YYDKDF (reference sequence). This CDR3 contains 13 residues. Deletions cut 4 bases from V and 4 bases from J, with 9 bases between. The CDR3 sequence: CATSNGGADTQYF. The CDR3 region has the DNA TGTGCCACCAGCAATGGGGGCGCAGATACGCAGTATTTT.

This sequence joins TRBV4-3 and TRBJ2-7, with 8 bases aligning to TRBD1. The CDR3 spans 15 residues. CDR1 is LGHNA, CDR2 YSLEER, per germline. J gave up 2 bases and V 0 bases, and 3 bases lay outside the gene matches. CDR3 nucleotides: TGCGCCAGCAGCCAAGAGGCGACAGGGGCCTACGAGCAGTACTTC. Its protein is CASSQEATGAYEQYF.

A word on this clonotype: In this CDR3 the conserved last residue, phenylalanine or tryptophan, is missing, so a read error is likely. The chain carries TRBV29-1 and TRBJ2-7, with 10 bases aligning to TRBD1. The CDR3 has 15 amino acids. Germline V gives CDR1 SQVTM, CDR2 ANQGSEA. Trimming removed 4 bases from V and 2 bases from J; junction bases left unmatched: 8. CDR3 protein: CSVVGDRGHPYEQYL. In nucleotides, the CDR3 is TGCAGCGTTGTGGGGGACAGGGGTCATCCCTACGAGCAGTACCTC.

This clonotype was found a few times. The chain employs TRBV2 and TRBJ2-7; 7 bases fit TRBD1. Trimming took 6 bases from V and 3 from J; bases not matched to a gene: 8. Germline loops: CDR1 SNHLY, CDR2 FYNNEI. The CDR3 totals 14 residues. The CDR3 nucleotides are TGTGCCAGCAGGGGAAGGACAGGAAGCTACGAGCAGTACTTC. It yields the protein CASRGRTGSYEQYF.

At least ten counts were recorded for this clonotype. V is TRBV29-1 and J is TRBJ2-5; D may correspond to TRBD1 or TRBD2 (6 bases each). V was clipped by 8 bases and J by 1 base, with 14 bases between them. CDR3 length equals 13 residues. Per germline, CDR1 SQVTM and CDR2 ANQGSEA. CDR3 protein: CSHKEGVQETQYF. In nucleotides, the CDR3 is TGCAGCCATAAGGAGGGGGTCCAAGAGACCCAGTACTTC. The full variable domain, rest sourced from reference TRBV29-1 and TRBJ2-5, is SAVISQKPSRDICQRGTSLTIQCQVDSQVTMMFWYRQQPGQSLTLIATANQGSEATYESGFVIDKFPISRPNLTFSTLTVSNMSPEDSSIYLCSHKEGVQETQYFGPGTRLLVL.

This clonotype was seen repeatedly, ten times or more. The V gene is TRBV4-3, the J gene TRBJ2-7; TRBD1 matches at 8 bases. Germline V CDR1 and CDR2: LGHNA, YSLEER. V lost 0 bases to trimming and J lost 7 bases; unmatched junction nucleotides: 8. The length of the CDR3 is 15 residues. As DNA, the CDR3 is TGCGCCAGCAGCCAAGATCCCCAGGGGGCAGGTGAGCAGTACTTC. Its protein product is CASSQDPQGAGEQYF.

This clonotype was seen only once. This sequence joins TRBV20-1 and TRBJ2-7; TRBD2 agrees at 9 bases. The CDR3 length is 16 residues. Looked up from germline, CDR1 is DFQATT and CDR2 is SNEGSKA (reference sequence). V gave up 0 bases and J gave up 6 bases; unmatched junction bases: 12. The CDR3 is CSARERGTSSPTEQYF. The CDR3 DNA follows: TGCAGTGCTAGAGAGAGAGGGACTAGCTCCCCTACCGAGCAGTACTTC.

This clonotype has ten or more counts. The CDR3, as DNA: TGTGCCAGCCTCGGGGGAGGACCCTACGAGCAGTACTTC. It codes for CASLGGGPYEQYF. The chain recombines TRBV7-9 with TRBJ2-7; possibly TRBD2 for D (6 bases). Trimming pared 8 bases from V and 2 bases from J, leaving 13 bases between. The CDR3 consists of 13 residues. Germline loops: CDR1 SEHNR, CDR2 FQNEAQ (reference sequence).

The genes are TRBV3-1 and TRBJ2-1, with D uncertain. Germline CDR1 LGHDT, CDR2 YNNKEL (reference sequence). The V end was cut by 4 bases, the J end by 9 bases, with 10 bases between. The CDR3 spans 12 residues. Here the CDR3 reads CASSRARSEQFF. The CDR3, as DNA: TGTGCCAGCAGCCGAGCGAGGAGTGAGCAGTTCTTC.

This clonotype was counted between two and nine times. The rearrangement links TRBV9 to TRBJ2-3; the D gene could be TRBD1 or TRBD2 (6 bases each). This CDR3 is 16 amino acids long. Trimming took off 3 bases at V and 3 bases at J, with 17 bases between the two ends. Germline lookup yields CDR1 SGDLS and CDR2 YYNGEE. CDR3: CASSAGGKGGTDTQYF. CDR3 DNA sequence: TGTGCCAGCAGCGCTGGTGGAAAGGGGGGAACAGATACGCAGTATTTT.

Many counts were recorded for this clonotype. CDR3 DNA: TGTGCCAGCAGCCCTAGAGGGAACACTGAAGCTTTCTTT. Translation gives CASSPRGNTEAFF. The V and J genes are TRBV7-2 and TRBJ1-1; D is unclear. The CDR3 loop spans 13 amino acids. V lost 5 bases and J lost 1, with 8 bases in between. Looked up from germline, CDR1 is SGHTA and CDR2 is FQGNSA.

This clonotype came up many times. The chain links TRBV5-4 to TRBJ2-1; D gene unclear. V lost 1 base and J 9 bases, leaving 5 bases between the germline ends. This CDR3 has 11 amino acids. Germline assignment: CDR1 SGHNT and CDR2 YYREEE (reference sequence). In nucleotides, the CDR3 is TGTGCCAGCAGCTTGCGCGGTGAGCAGTTCTTC. It yields the protein CASSLRGEQFF.

The gene calls are TRBV29-1 and TRBJ2-1; unclear D gene. Trimming took off 7 bases at V and 4 bases at J, with 8 bases between the two ends. Germline-derived CDR1 and CDR2 are SQVTM and ANQGSEA. The CDR3 is made up of 11 amino acids. The CDR3 here is CSGDPYNEQFF. As DNA, the CDR3 is TGCAGCGGGGATCCATACAATGAGCAGTTCTTC.

The CDR3 region has the DNA TGTGCCAGTAGGATGATGCAGGGGGCCTCCGGCGAGCAGTACTTC. This codes for CASRMMQGASGEQYF. V is TRBV19 and J is TRBJ2-7; 8 nucleotides agree with TRBD1. Germline-derived CDR1 and CDR2 are LNHDA and SQIVND (reference sequence). The ends lost 6 bases at V and 6 bases at J; junction bases unmatched: 13. The CDR3 is made up of 15 amino acids.

The V and J genes are TRBV7-2 and TRBJ1-1; D remains unclear. V lost 0 bases and J lost 5, with 7 bases in between. The germline V gene has CDR1 SGHTA and CDR2 FQGNSA. The CDR3 sequence is 13 residues long. The CDR3 here is CASSLALGTEAFF. CDR3 in DNA: TGTGCCAGCAGCTTAGCGTTAGGGACTGAAGCTTTCTTT.

The chain couples TRBV10-1 to TRBJ2-7; D gene unclear. Trimming pared 5 bases from V and 2 bases from J, leaving 10 bases between. CDR3 size: 13 residues. CDR1 is WNHNN, CDR2 SYGVQD, per germline (reference sequence). CDR3 DNA sequence: TGCGCCAGCAGTCCTGCCCAGGCCTACGAGCAGTACTTC. Its protein product is CASSPAQAYEQYF.

This clonotype was recorded many times. The chain is built from TRBV20-1 and TRBJ2-5; 10 bases fit TRBD2. CDR1 and CDR2 from the germline V gene are DFQATT and SNEGSKA (reference sequence). This CDR3 is built from 17 residues. V was clipped by 1 base and J by 3 bases; unmatched bases: 11. The CDR3 sequence is CSARGSFWLAGEETQYF. The CDR3 DNA sequence: TGCAGTGCTAGAGGTTCTTTCTGGCTAGCGGGGGAAGAGACCCAGTACTTC.

The J gene is TRBJ2-1, the V gene TRBV27; D might be TRBD2 (6 bases). The ends were cut back, 0 bases at V and 12 bases at J, with 12 bases in the middle. CDR1 and CDR2 from the germline V gene are MNHEY and SMNVEV (reference sequence). CDR3 length: 13 amino acids. Here the CDR3 DNA reads TGTGCCAGCAGTTTATCTGCTAGCGTCGGGCAGTTCTTC. This translates into CASSLSASVGQFF.

This chain links TRBV10-3 with TRBJ2-7, with D possibly TRBD2 on 6 matching bases. Trimming removed 10 bases at V and 3 bases at J, with 19 bases between. The germline V gene has CDR1 ENHRY and CDR2 SYGVKD. The CDR3 sequence is 14 residues long. As DNA, the CDR3 is TGTGCCAGCAGGCGGGACGACGCTAACTACGAGCAGTACTTC. It yields the protein CASRRDDANYEQYF.

The rearrangement links TRBV29-1 to TRBJ2-5, with no clear D. The CDR3 has 13 residues. Germline CDR1 is SQVTM and CDR2 is ANQGSEA. V lost 6 bases, J lost 7 bases, and 18 bases lay in between. For the CDR3, the DNA is TGCAGCGTCCACCCAAGGGTTTCGGGGACCCAGTACTTC. Residues: CSVHPRVSGTQYF. Full variable domain (rest looked up from reference TRBV29-1 and TRBJ2-5): SAVISQKPSRDICQRGTSLTIQCQVDSQVTMMFWYRQQPGQSLTLIATANQGSEATYESGFVIDKFPISRPNLTFSTLTVSNMSPEDSSIYLCSVHPRVSGTQYFGPGTRLLVL.

The genes are TRBV11-2 and TRBJ2-3, with D perhaps matching TRBD1 (6 bases). The CDR3 consists of 15 residues. The germline V gene encodes CDR1 SGHAT and CDR2 FQNNGV. Trimming removed 5 bases at V and 0 bases at J, with 12 bases between. In DNA form, the CDR3 reads TGTGCCAGCAGCCAAGTGGGGGCTAGCACAGATACGCAGTATTTT. It translates to CASSQVGASTDTQYF.

The rearrangement joins TRBV7-9 to TRBJ2-7; possibly TRBD1 or TRBD2 for D (5 bases each). The CDR3 sequence is 14 residues long. Per the germline V gene, CDR1 is SEHNR and CDR2 is FQNEAQ (reference sequence). Trimming removed 8 bases at V and 2 bases at J, with 16 bases between. For the CDR3, the DNA is TGTGCCAGCGGTTCCGGGACGGGCACCTACGAGCAGTACTTC. This translates into CASGSGTGTYEQYF.

The chain couples TRBV25-1 to TRBJ1-2; maybe TRBD1 (6 bases). Trimming left V 5 bases short and J 0 bases short, with 19 bases between. CDR3 length equals 17 residues. Germline V gives CDR1 MGHDK, CDR2 SYGVNS. The chain's CDR3 is CASSTYGGHLTNYGYTF. The CDR3, as DNA: TGTGCCAGCAGTACATACGGGGGCCACCTAACTAACTATGGCTACACCTTC.

Here the CDR3 DNA reads TGTGCCATCAGTGGGACCGCAGCTCAGCCCCAGCATTTT. Amino acids: CAISGTAAQPQHF. The chain joins TRBV10-3 to TRBJ1-5; no firm D call. CDR1 is ENHRY and CDR2 is SYGVKD in the germline V gene. V lost 4 bases and J 6 bases, leaving 10 bases between the germline ends. This CDR3 contains 13 residues.

Ten or more counts support this clonotype. The J gene is TRBJ2-3, the V gene TRBV5-1; unclear D gene. In germline, CDR1 is SGHRS, CDR2 YFSETQ. The ends were cut back, 4 bases at V and 2 bases at J, with 11 bases in the middle. The CDR3 runs 14 residues. The CDR3 spells CASSLRLPTDTQYF. The DNA of the CDR3 is TGCGCCAGCAGCCTGAGACTCCCCACAGATACGCAGTATTTT.

There are many counts of this clonotype. This chain connects TRBV20-1 to TRBJ1-2; D gene unclear. CDR1 is DFQATT and CDR2 is SNEGSKA in the germline V gene (reference sequence). Trimming removed 5 bases at V and 8 bases at J, with 15 bases between. The length of the CDR3 is 12 residues. The CDR3 loop is CSAEDDVRGYTF. CDR3 coding DNA: TGCAGTGCTGAGGACGACGTAAGGGGCTACACCTTC.

In this sample, this clonotype turned up many times. V is TRBV5-6 and J is TRBJ2-7, with TRBD1 matching 8 bases. Germline values: CDR1 SGHDT, CDR2 YYEEEE. V dropped 0 bases and J dropped 4; count of bases not matched to a gene: 3. The CDR3 is 14 residues long. The CDR3 spells CASSLEYRGYEQYF. DNA of the CDR3: TGTGCCAGCAGCTTGGAATACAGGGGGTACGAGCAGTACTTC. The entire variable domain, with the rest obtained from reference TRBV5-6 and TRBJ2-7, is as follows: DAGVTQSPTHLIKTRGQQVTLRCSPKSGHDTVSWYQQALGQGPQFIFQYYEEEERQRGNFPDRFSGHQFPNYSSELNVNALLLGDSALYLCASSLEYRGYEQYFGPGTRLTVT.

This CDR3 is CASSHDSRGANSYEQYF. The CDR3 DNA reads TGTGCCAGCAGCCACGACTCGCGGGGCGCTAACTCCTACGAGCAGTACTTC. The V call is TRBV14, the J call TRBJ2-7; possibly TRBD2 for D (6 bases). Between the trimmed V and J ends, which lost 3 bases and 0 bases, there was a span of 18 bases. The CDR3 extends over 17 amino acids. Looked up from germline, CDR1 is SGHDN and CDR2 is FVKESK. The complete variable domain, with remaining parts taken from reference TRBV14 and TRBJ2-7, reads EAGVTQFPSHSVIEKGQTVTLRCDPISGHDNLYWYRRVMGKEIKFLLHFVKESKQDESGMPNNRFLAERTGGTYSTLKVQPAELEDSGVYFCASSHDSRGANSYEQYFGPGTRLTVT.

The J gene is TRBJ2-5, the V gene TRBV7-2; 13 positions match TRBD2. The CDR3 sequence is 15 residues long. CDR1 is SGHTA and CDR2 is FQGNSA in the germline V gene. V shed 6 bases and J 6 bases; nucleotides not matched to a gene: 7. CDR3 residues: CASSTGLAGVKTQYF. DNA of the CDR3: TGTGCCAGCAGTACCGGACTAGCGGGGGTGAAGACCCAGTACTTC. Complete variable domain (other parts from reference TRBV7-2 and TRBJ2-5): GAGVSQSPSNKVTEKGKDVELRCDPISGHTALYWYRQSLGQGLEFLIYFQGNSAPDKSGLPSDRFSAERTGGSVSTLTIQRTQQEDSAVYLCASSTGLAGVKTQYFGPGTRLLVL.